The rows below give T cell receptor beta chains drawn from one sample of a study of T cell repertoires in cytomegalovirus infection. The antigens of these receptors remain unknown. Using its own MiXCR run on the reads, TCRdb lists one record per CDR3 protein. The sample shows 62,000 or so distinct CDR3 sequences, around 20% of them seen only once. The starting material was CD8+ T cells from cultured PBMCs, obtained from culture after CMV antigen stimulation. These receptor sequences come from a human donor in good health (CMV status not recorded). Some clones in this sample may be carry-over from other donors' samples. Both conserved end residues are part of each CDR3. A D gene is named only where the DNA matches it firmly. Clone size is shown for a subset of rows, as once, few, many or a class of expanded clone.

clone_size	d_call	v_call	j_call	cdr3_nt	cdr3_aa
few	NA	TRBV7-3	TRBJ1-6	TGTGCCAGCAGCTTAAACAGGCTTGGTTCACCCCTCCACTTT	CASSLNRLGSPLHF
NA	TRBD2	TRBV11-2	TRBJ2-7	TGTGCCAGCAGCTCAGCGGGGGCAGCCTACGAGCAGTACTTC	CASSSAGAAYEQYF
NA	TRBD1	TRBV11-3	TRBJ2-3	TGTGCCAGCAGCCTAGGACAGGAAGTAACAGATACGCAGTATTTT	CASSLGQEVTDTQYF
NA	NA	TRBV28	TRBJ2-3	TGTGCCAGCAGTTTGGGCTGGGCAGATACGCAGTATTTT	CASSLGWADTQYF
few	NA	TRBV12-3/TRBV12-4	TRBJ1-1	TGTGCCATCCCTAGGAGGGACGGTGAAGCTTTCTTT	CAIPRRDGEAFF
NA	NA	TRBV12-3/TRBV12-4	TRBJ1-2	TGTGCCAGCAGTTTTGGCAGCTCTAACTATGGCTACACCTTC	CASSFGSSNYGYTF
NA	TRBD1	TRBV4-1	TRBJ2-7	TGCGCCAGCAGCCAAGATCTAGTGGCGGGACAGGGGTCCTACGAGCAGTACTTC	CASSQDLVAGQGSYEQYF
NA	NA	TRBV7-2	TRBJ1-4	TGTGCCAGCAGCTTTGCGGGGGATGAAAAACTGTTTTTT	CASSFAGDEKLFF
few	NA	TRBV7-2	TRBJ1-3	TGTGCCAGCAGCAAAGGGAAATCCCAAAGCTCTGGAAACACCATATATTTT	CASSKGKSQSSGNTIYF
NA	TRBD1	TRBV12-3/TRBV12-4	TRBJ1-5	TGTGCCAGCAGTGACAGGGCCGGCAATCAGCCCCAGCATTTT	CASSDRAGNQPQHF
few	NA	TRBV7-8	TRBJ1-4	TGTGCCAGCAGCGTCACAGGGTCTGAAAAACTGTTTTTT	CASSVTGSEKLFF
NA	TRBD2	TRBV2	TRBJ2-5	TGTGCCAGCAGTGGTTGGCTAGCGGGGGGCGAACAAGAGACCCAGTACTTC	CASSGWLAGGEQETQYF
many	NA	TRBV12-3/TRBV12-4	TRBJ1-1	TGTGCCAGCAGTTTTTGGGCTGAGGGCAAAAATGAAGCTTTCTTT	CASSFWAEGKNEAFF
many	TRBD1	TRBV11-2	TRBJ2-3	TGTGCCAGCAGCTTAGGGGACAGGTTTACAGATACGCAGTATTTT	CASSLGDRFTDTQYF
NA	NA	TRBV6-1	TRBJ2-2	TGTGCCAGCAGCTCTAGCAACACCGGGGAGCTGTTTTTT	CASSSSNTGELFF
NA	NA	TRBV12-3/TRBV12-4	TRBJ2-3	TGTGCCAGCAGTCCGACCCCAGTAGGCACAGATACGCAGTATTTT	CASSPTPVGTDTQYF
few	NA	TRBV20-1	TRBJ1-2	TGCAGTGCTAGCTTAGGTTTAGGTGGCTACACCTTC	CSASLGLGGYTF
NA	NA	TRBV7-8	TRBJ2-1	TGTGCCAGCAGCCCCCTCTCCTACAATGAGCAGTTCTTC	CASSPLSYNEQFF
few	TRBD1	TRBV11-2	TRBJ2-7	TGTGCCAGCAGCTACAGGGGATCCCACTACGAGCAGTACTTC	CASSYRGSHYEQYF